A single sample is the source of the 4 T cell receptor beta chains below, sequenced in a study of T cell repertoires in cytomegalovirus infection. TCRdb re-analysed the reads in MiXCR, keeping a single row per CDR3 protein. The sample includes some 900,000 distinct CDR3 sequences, 32% of them seen just once. No antigen has been identified for these receptors. Specimen: cultured CD8+ T cells from PBMCs, collected from culture after CMV antigen stimulation. These receptors originate from a human donor in good health (CMV status not recorded). Some clones in this sample may be carry-over from other donors' samples.

A few counts support this clonotype. V and J are TRBV27 and TRBJ2-3, with D unclear. CDR3 length: 19 residues. Trimming cost V 0 bases and J 2 bases, with 21 bases left between them. Germline assignment: CDR1 MNHEY and CDR2 SMNVEV (reference sequence). In DNA, the CDR3 is TGTGCCAGCAGTTTATCCCCTCGACCGGGCCATGGGCACACAGATACGCAGTATTTT. Its protein product is CASSLSPRPGHGHTDTQYF.

The chain employs TRBV4-2 and TRBJ2-1; TRBD2 agrees at 11 bases. This CDR3 has 16 residues. CDR1 is LGHNA and CDR2 is YNFKEQ in the germline V gene. Trimming took 3 bases from V and 10 from J; bases not matched to a gene: 11. The CDR3 nucleotides are TGTGCCAGCAGCCACCCCGGGACTAGCGGTTCCGGGGAGCAGTTCTTC. The encoded protein is CASSHPGTSGSGEQFF.

This clonotype was detected a few times. The rearrangement joins TRBV7-9 to TRBJ2-7, with D perhaps matching TRBD1 or TRBD2 (5 bases each). The CDR3 totals 13 residues. Deletions cut 6 bases from V and 3 bases from J, with 12 bases between. Per the germline V gene, CDR1 is SEHNR and CDR2 is FQNEAQ (reference sequence). This chain's CDR3 is CASRRDGDYEQYF. For the CDR3, the DNA is TGTGCCAGCAGACGGGACGGAGACTACGAGCAGTACTTC.

This chain links TRBV6-4 with TRBJ2-1; no clear D. CDR1 and CDR2 from the germline V gene are MRHNA and SNTAGT. V was clipped by 2 bases and J by 6 bases, with 8 bases between them. The CDR3 is 13 residues long. CDR3: CASSDRPGNEQFF. The CDR3 DNA is TGTGCCAGCAGTGACCGACCAGGCAATGAGCAGTTCTTC.